The text below deals with one T cell receptor beta chain. Its specificity is unknown. These data originate in a study of blood T cells in healthy people across ages. Study findings and constraints: Compared with aged donors, long-lived donors showed fewer expanded clones, suggesting selection.

The donors, aged about 6 to 100, were healthy Caucasians from Russia. About 10 milliliters of peripheral blood were drawn from each donor into EDTA-treated tubes. A J-beta primer mix and a sample-barcoded 5' primer were used in a second PCR of roughly 7 to 12 cycles. Each of the cDNA molecules was tagged by a template-switch adaptor with 12 random nucleotides. Each CDR3 protein gets one entry after TCRdb re-called the 5' RACE reads with MiXCR. The data contain around 780,000 distinct CDR3 sequences, more than 25% of them singletons. The germline gives CDR1 SGHRS, CDR2 YFSETQ. V was clipped by 0 bases and J by 0 bases, with 10 bases between them. This CDR3 contains 17 residues. The same sample was also studied in work on T cells of mothers and their children.

This chain links TRBV5-1 with TRBJ1-6, with unresolved D. What was sequenced was blood. The source is a boy between 10 and 17 years old in good health. The CDR3 here is CASSLGRTSSYNSPLHF. The CDR3, as DNA: TGCGCCAGCAGCTTGGGACGGACGAGCTCCTATAATTCACCCCTCCACTTT.